A single count supports the clone carrying this TCR beta chain. Its specificity is not known. V was clipped by 7 bases and J by 0 bases; unmatched bases: 7. The CDR3 sequence is 16 residues long. The V gene's germline CDR1 is SNHLY and CDR2 FYNNEI. This sample stems from a study of neoadjuvant nivolumab and ipilimumab in lung cancer. As for the study in general: Patients got nivolumab 3 mg/kg on days 1, 15 and 29; combination added ipilimumab 1 mg/kg day 1.

Profiled with immunoSEQ multiplex PCR; TCRdb holds only in-frame clones, not every one. The sample holds under 4,000 clones, about 80% seen once. Points from the study as a whole: From pretherapy to surgery, tumor richness and clonality rose with dual therapy. TCR receptors were sequenced in few samples.

The source was peripheral blood, collected after neoadjuvant nivolumab, alone or with ipilimumab, at or shortly before surgery. The chain employs TRBV2 and TRBJ2-2; 8 bases match TRBD1. The origin of this receptor is an adult with non-small cell lung cancer. The CDR3 loop reads CASTKDRASNTGELFF. Here the CDR3 DNA reads TGTGCCAGCACCAAGGACAGGGCTTCGAACACCGGGGAGCTGTTTTTT.